This T cell receptor (beta chain) was sequenced for a study of early T cells in non-severe SARS-CoV-2 infection. The overall study: The chains were unpaired, and the sequenced material was bulk RNA from unsorted whole blood.

Unique molecular identifiers were added to individual cDNA molecules. TCRdb re-analysed the 5' RACE reads in MiXCR, keeping a single row per CDR3 protein. The sample yields some 70,000 distinct CDR3 sequences, over 4.5% seen once. The CDR3 runs 15 residues. Germline V gives CDR1 DFQATT, CDR2 SNEGSKA (reference sequence). Trimming pared 0 bases from V and 4 bases from J, leaving 13 bases between. The V and J genes are TRBV20-1 and TRBJ1-5; a possible D gene is TRBD1 (5 bases). This TCR derives from an adult who was a healthcare worker with PCR-confirmed SARS-CoV-2 infection or an uninfected control (not recorded which). Sequencing input: whole blood. The CDR3 nucleotides read TGCAGTGCTAGAGAGGTAGGGGCAAATAATCAGCCCCAGCATTTT. Translating gives CSAREVGANNQPQHF.